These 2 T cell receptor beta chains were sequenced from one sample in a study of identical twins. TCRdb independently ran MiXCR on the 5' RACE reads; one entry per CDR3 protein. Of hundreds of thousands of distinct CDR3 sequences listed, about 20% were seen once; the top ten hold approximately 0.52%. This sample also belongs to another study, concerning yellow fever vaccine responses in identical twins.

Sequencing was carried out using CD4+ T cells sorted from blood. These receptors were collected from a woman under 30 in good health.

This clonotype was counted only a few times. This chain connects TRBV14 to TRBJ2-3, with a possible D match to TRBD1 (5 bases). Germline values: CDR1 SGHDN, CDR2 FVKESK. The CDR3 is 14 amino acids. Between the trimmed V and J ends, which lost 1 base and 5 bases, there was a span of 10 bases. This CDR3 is CASSQGRARDTQYF. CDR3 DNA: TGTGCCAGCAGCCAAGGCAGGGCGAGAGATACGCAGTATTTT.

The CDR3 loop is CASSFGQGLTGELFF. CDR3 in DNA: TGTGCCAGCAGCTTCGGCCAGGGGCTAACCGGGGAGCTGTTTTTT. The rearrangement links TRBV5-6 to TRBJ2-2, with TRBD1 as a possible D gene (6 bases). The V end was cut by 2 bases, the J end by 5 bases, with 13 bases between. The CDR3 length is 15 residues. Germline V lookup: CDR1 SGHDT, CDR2 YYEEEE.